This T cell receptor (beta chain) was obtained from a study of blood T cells in healthy people across ages. Notes on the study in general: Comparison with aged donors showed that long-lived donors had more naive CD4+ cells and higher diversity.

To note about this clonotype: The antigen remains unidentified.

Every sample had a minimum of 6.5 million PBMCs isolated. It was with a sample-barcoded 5' primer and a J-beta primer mix that a second PCR of about 6 to 11 cycles was run. Each cDNA molecule carried a tag from a template-switch adaptor that contained 12 random nucleotides. TCRdb reprocessed the 5' RACE reads via MiXCR and lists one record per CDR3 protein. The sample lists about 900,000 distinct CDR3 sequences, approximately 67% occurring once. This receptor was identified in a man younger than 45 in good health. Sequenced input: blood.

The CDR3 sequence is CASSLLGEAFF. CDR3 DNA: TGTGCCAGCAGCTTATTGGGCGAAGCTTTCTTT. The chain is built from TRBV7-9 and TRBJ1-1, with D hard to call. The length of the CDR3 is 11 residues. The germline gives CDR1 SEHNR, CDR2 FQNEAQ (reference sequence). Trimming cost V 2 bases and J 8 bases, with 6 bases left between them.